This T cell receptor (beta chain) comes out of a study of shared clonotypes between healthy human individuals. The CDR3 is made up of 10 amino acids. Germline loops: CDR1 DFQATT, CDR2 SNEGSKA (reference sequence). Trimming took off 5 bases at V and 3 bases at J, with 5 bases between the two ends. CD4+ cell separation produced CD45RA+ naive and CD45RA-negative memory subsets. This table comes from immunoSEQ multiplex PCR, and its TCRdb copy is limited to in-frame clones, with some not included. Here the sample spans roughly 520,000 clones, approximately 95% being singletons. Findings and caveats of the study: Despite large depth, sorted-subset datasets appeared incompletely sequenced.

Turning to this clone: The target antigen is unknown.

Sequenced: naive CD4+ T cells sorted from blood. Subset in this sample: CD45RA+ positively selected. The origin of this receptor is a woman in her 30s in good health. The rearrangement joins TRBV20-1 to TRBJ2-7, with D unresolved. The CDR3 region has the DNA TGCAGTGCTGAAAACTACGAGCAGTACTTC. Translation gives CSAENYEQYF.